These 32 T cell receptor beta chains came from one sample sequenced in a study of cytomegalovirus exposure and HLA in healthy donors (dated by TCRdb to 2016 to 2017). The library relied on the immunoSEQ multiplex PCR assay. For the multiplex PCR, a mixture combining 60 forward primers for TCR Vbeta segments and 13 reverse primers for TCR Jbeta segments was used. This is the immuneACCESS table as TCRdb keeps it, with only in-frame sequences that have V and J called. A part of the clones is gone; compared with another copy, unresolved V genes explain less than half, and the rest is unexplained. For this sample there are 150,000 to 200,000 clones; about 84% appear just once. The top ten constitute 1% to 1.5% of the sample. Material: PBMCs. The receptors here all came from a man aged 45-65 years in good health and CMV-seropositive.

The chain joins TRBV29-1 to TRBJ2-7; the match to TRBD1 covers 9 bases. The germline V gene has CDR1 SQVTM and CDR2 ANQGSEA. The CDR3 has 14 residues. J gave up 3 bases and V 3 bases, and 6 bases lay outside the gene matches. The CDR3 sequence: CSVDGGQGIYEQYF. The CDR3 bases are TGCAGCGTTGACGGAGGACAGGGGATCTACGAGCAGTACTTC.

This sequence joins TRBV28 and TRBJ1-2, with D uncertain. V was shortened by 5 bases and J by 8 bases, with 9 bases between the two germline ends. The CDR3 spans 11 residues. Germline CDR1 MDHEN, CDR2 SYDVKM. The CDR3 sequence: CASSRLLGYTF. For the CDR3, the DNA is TGTGCCAGCAGTCGACTGCTCGGCTACACCTTC.

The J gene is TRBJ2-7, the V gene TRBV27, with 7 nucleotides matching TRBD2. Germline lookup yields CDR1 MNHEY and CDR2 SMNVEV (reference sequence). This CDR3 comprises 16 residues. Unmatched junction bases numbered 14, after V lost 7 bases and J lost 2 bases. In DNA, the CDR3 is TGTGCCAGCACCAAACACCTAGCGGTCACCCCCTACGAGCAGTACTTC. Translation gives CASTKHLAVTPYEQYF.

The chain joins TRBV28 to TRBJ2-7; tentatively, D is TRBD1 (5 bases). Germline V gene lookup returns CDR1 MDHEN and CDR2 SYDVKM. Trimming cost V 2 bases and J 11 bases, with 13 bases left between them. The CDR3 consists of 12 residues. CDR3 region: CASSLSFSREYF. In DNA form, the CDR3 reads TGTGCCAGCAGTTTAAGTTTTTCCAGGGAGTACTTC.

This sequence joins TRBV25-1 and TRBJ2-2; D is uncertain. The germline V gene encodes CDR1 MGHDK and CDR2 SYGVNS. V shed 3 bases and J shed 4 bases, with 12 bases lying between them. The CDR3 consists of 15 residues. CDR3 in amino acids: CASSDYRKFTGELFF. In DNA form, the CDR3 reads TGTGCCAGCAGTGATTACAGAAAGTTCACCGGGGAGCTGTTTTTT.

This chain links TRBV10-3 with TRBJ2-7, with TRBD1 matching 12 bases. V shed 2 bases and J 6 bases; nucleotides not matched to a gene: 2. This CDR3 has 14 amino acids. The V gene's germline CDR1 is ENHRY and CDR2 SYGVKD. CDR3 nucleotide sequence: TGTGCCATCAGTGAGGGGACAGGGGGCTTCGAGCAGTACTTC. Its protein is CAISEGTGGFEQYF.

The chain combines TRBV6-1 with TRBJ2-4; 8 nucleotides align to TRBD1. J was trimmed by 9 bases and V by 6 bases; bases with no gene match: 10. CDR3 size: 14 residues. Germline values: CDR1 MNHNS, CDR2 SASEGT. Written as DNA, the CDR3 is TGTGCCAGCAGGGCTGGACAGGGCGCTGGCATTCAGTACTTC. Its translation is CASRAGQGAGIQYF.

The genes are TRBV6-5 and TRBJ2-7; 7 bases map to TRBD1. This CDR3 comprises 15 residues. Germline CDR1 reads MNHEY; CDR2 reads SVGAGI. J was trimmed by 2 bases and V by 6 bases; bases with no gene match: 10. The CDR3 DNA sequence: TGTGCCAGCAGCCGAGGGACAGTGGTAACCTACGAGCAGTACTTC. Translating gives CASSRGTVVTYEQYF.

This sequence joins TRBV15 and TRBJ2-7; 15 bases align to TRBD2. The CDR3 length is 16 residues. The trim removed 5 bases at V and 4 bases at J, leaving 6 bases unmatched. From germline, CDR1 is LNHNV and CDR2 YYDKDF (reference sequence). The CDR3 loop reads CATSVGLAGGPYEQYF. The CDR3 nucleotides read TGTGCCACCAGCGTAGGACTAGCGGGAGGGCCGTACGAGCAGTACTTC.

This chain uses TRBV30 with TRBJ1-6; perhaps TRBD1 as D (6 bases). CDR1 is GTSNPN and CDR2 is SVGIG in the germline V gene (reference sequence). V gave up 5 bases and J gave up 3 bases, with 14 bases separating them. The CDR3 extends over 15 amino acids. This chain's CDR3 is CAWAQTGIYNSPLHF. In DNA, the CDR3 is TGTGCCTGGGCCCAAACAGGGATCTATAATTCACCCCTCCACTTT.

The chain's CDR3 is CASSVTPGGISEAFF. In DNA, the CDR3 is TGTGCCAGCAGCGTAACCCCAGGGGGGATTTCTGAAGCTTTCTTT. This chain links TRBV9 with TRBJ1-1; 7 nucleotides line up with TRBD1. Trimming removed 1 base from V and 6 bases from J; junction bases left unmatched: 9. The CDR3 has 15 residues. CDR1 is SGDLS and CDR2 is YYNGEE in the germline V gene. The full variable domain, completed using reference TRBV9 and TRBJ1-1, is DSGVTQTPKHLITATGQRVTLRCSPRSGDLSVYWYQQSLDQGLQFLIQYYNGEERAKGNILERFSAQQFPDLHSELNLSSLELGDSALYFCASSVTPGGISEAFFGQGTRLTVV.

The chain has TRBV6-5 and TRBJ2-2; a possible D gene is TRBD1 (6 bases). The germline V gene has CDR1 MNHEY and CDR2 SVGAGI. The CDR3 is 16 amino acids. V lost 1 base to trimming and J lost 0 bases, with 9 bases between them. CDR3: CASSYWGHPNTGELFF. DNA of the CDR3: TGTGCCAGCAGTTACTGGGGACATCCGAACACCGGGGAGCTGTTTTTT.

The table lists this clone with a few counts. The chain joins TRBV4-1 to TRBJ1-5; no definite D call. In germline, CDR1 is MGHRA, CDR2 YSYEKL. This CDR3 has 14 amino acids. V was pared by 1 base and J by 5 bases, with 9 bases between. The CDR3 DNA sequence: TGCGCCAGCAGCCAAGGGTCTATATATCAGCCCCAGCATTTT. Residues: CASSQGSIYQPQHF.

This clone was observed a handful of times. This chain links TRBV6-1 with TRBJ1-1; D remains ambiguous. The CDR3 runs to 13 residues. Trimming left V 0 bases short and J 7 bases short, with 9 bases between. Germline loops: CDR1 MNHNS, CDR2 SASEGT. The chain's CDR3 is CASSEARGFEAFF. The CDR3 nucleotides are TGTGCCAGCAGTGAAGCGCGAGGGTTTGAAGCTTTCTTT.

Written as DNA, the CDR3 is TGTGCCTGGAGTGCAACAGGGGGCTATGGCTACACCTTC. As protein: CAWSATGGYGYTF. The chain couples TRBV30 to TRBJ1-2; 8 nucleotides agree with TRBD1. V dropped 1 base and J dropped 4; count of bases not matched to a gene: 2. CDR3 length equals 13 residues. Germline V gene sequence: CDR1 GTSNPN, CDR2 SVGIG (reference sequence).

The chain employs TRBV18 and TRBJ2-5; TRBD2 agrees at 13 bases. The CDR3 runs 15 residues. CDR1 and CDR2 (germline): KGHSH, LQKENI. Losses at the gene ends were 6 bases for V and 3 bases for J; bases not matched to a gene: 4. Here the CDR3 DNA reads TGTGCCAGCTCCCTCGGGACTAGCGGGAAAGAGACCCAGTACTTC. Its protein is CASSLGTSGKETQYF.

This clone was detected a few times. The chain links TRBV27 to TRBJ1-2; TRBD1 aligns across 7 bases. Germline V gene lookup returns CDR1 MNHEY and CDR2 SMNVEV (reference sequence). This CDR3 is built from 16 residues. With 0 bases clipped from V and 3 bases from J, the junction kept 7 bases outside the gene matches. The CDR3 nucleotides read TGTGCCAGCAGTTTATCGATAGCAGGGGGGCACTATGGCTACACCTTC. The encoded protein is CASSLSIAGGHYGYTF.

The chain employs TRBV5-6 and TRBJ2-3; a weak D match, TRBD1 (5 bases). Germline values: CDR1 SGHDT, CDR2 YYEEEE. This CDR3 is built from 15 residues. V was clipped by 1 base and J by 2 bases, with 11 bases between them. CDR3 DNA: TGTGCCAGCAGCTTGCAAGGGGCTCCCACAGATACGCAGTATTTT. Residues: CASSLQGAPTDTQYF.

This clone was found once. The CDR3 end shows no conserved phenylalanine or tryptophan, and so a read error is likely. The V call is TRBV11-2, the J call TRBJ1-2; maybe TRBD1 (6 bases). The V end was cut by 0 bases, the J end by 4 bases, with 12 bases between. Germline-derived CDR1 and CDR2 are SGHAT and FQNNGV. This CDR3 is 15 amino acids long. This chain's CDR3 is CASSLDAGAGYGYTL. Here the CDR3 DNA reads TGTGCCAGCAGCTTAGACGCAGGGGCTGGCTATGGCTACACCCTC.

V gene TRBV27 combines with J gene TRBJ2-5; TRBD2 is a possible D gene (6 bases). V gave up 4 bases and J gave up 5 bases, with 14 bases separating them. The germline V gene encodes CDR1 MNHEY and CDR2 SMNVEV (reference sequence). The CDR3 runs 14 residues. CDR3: CASSSHGRGETQYF. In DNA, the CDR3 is TGTGCCAGCAGTTCCCATGGCCGGGGGGAGACCCAGTACTTC.

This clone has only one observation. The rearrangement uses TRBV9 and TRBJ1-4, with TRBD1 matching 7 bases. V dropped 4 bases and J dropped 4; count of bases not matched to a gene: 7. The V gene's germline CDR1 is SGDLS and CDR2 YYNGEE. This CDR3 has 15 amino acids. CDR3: CASSPWDRDNEKLFF. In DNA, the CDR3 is TGTGCCAGCAGCCCGTGGGACAGAGATAATGAAAAACTGTTTTTT.

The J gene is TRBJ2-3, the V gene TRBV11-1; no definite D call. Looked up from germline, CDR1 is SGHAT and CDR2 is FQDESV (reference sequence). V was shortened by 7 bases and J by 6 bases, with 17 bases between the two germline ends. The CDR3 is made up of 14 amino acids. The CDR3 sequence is CASKVDEILDTQYF. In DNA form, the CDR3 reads TGTGCCAGCAAAGTAGATGAGATACTGGATACGCAGTATTTT.

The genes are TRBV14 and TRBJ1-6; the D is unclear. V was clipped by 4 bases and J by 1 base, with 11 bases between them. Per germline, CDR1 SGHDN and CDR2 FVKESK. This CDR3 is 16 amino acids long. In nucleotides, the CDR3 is TGTGCCAGCAGCCCAGTACTAGGATCCTATAATTCACCCCTCCACTTT. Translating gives CASSPVLGSYNSPLHF.

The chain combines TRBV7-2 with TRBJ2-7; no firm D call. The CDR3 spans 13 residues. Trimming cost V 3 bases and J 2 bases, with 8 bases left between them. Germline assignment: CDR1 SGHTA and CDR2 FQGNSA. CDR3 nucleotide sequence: TGTGCCAGCAGCTTCGGTGGGCCCTACGAGCAGTACTTC. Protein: CASSFGGPYEQYF.

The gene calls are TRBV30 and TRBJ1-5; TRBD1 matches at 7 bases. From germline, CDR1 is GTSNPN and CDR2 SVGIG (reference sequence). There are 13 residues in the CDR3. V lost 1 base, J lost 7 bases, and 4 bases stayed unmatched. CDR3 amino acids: CAWSGAGGQPQHF. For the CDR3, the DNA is TGTGCCTGGAGTGGGGCAGGGGGACAGCCCCAGCATTTT.

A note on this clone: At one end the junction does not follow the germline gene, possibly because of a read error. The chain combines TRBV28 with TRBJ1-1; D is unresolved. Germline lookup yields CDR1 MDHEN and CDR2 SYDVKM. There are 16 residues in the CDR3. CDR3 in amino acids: CASSLWSAGLNTDAFF. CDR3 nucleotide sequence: TGTGCCAGCAGTTTATGGTCCGCAGGATTGAACACTGACGCTTTCTTT.

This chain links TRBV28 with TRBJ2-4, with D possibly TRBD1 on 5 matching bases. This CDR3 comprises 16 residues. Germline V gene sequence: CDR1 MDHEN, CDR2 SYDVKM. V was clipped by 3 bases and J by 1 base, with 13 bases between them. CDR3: CASSLGPGRAKNIQYF. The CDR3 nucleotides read TGTGCCAGCAGTTTGGGTCCAGGGCGGGCCAAAAACATTCAGTACTTC.

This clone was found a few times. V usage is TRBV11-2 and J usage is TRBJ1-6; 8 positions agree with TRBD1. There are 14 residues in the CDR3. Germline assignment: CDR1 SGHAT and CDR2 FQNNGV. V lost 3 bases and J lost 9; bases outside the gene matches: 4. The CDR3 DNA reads TGTGCCAGCAGCTTCGGACAGGGCATTTCACCCCTCCACTTT. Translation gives CASSFGQGISPLHF.

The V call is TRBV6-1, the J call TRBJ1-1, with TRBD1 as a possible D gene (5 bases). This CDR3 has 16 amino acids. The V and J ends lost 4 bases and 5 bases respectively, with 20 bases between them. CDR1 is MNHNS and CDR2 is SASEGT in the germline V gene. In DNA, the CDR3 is TGTGCCAGCAGTGTCAATTTTGGGTCAGGGAGGACTGAAGCTTTCTTT. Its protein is CASSVNFGSGRTEAFF.

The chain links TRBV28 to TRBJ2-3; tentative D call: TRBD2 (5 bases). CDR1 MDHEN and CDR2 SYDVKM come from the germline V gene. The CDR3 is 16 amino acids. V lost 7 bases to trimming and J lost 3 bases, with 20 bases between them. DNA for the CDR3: TGTGCCAGCACCTATCGTATGGGAGCGCCGACAGATACGCAGTATTTT. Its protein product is CASTYRMGAPTDTQYF.

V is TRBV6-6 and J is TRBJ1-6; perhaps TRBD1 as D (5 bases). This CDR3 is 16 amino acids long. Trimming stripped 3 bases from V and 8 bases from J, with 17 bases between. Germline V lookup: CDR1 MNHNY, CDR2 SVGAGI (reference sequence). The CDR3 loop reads CASSYSDRRGDSPLHF. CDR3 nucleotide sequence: TGTGCCAGCAGTTATTCCGACAGACGTGGGGATTCACCCCTCCACTTT.

The CDR3 sequence is CASSPGTGLNTEAFF. As DNA, the CDR3 is TGTGCCAGCAGTCCCGGGACAGGGCTTAACACTGAAGCTTTCTTT. The chain combines TRBV11-3 with TRBJ1-1; 9 nucleotides agree with TRBD1. J gave up 2 bases and V 6 bases, and 7 bases lay outside the gene matches. CDR1 is SGHNT and CDR2 is YENEEA in the germline V gene. The CDR3 totals 15 residues.